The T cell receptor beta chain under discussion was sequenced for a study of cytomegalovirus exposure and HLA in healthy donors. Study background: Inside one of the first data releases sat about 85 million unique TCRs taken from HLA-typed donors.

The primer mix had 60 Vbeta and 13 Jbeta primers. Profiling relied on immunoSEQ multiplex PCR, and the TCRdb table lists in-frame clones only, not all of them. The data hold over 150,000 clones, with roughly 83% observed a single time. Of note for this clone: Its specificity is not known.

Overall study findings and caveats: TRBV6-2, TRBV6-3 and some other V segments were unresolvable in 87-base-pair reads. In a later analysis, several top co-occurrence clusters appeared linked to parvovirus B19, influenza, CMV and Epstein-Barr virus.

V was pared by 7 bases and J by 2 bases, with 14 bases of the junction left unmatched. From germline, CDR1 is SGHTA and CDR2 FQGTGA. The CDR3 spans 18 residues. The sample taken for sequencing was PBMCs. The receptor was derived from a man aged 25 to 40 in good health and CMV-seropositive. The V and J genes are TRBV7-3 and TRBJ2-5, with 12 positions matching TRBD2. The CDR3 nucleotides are TGTGCCAGCACCTCTAGCGGGGGGGGTTACGGTAGACAAGAGACCCAGTACTTC. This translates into CASTSSGGGYGRQETQYF.